The 21 T cell receptor beta chains reported below all come from one sample, sequenced in a study of blood T cell repertoires in COVID-19. The table came from immunoSEQ multiplex PCR; TCRdb's copy has only in-frame clones and leaves some out. The sample has about 180,000 clones, over 75% seen once. Sequencing was done on a sample of PBMCs or T cells enriched from blood (not recorded which). These receptor sequences come from a woman younger than 35 who had recovered from COVID-19.

The rearrangement links TRBV10-3 to TRBJ1-3, with TRBD1 matching 8 bases. V dropped 6 bases and J dropped 2; count of bases not matched to a gene: 3. CDR1 is ENHRY, CDR2 SYGVKD, per germline. This CDR3 spans 14 amino acids. CDR3 residues: CAIRETGAGNTIYF. As DNA, the CDR3 is TGTGCCATCAGGGAGACAGGGGCTGGAAACACCATATATTTT.

The CDR3 region has the DNA TGTGCCAGCAGTTTAGGACAGAACACTGAAGCTTTCTTT. It codes for CASSLGQNTEAFF. V usage is TRBV27 and J usage is TRBJ1-1; perhaps TRBD1 as D (5 bases). Germline CDR1 reads MNHEY; CDR2 reads SMNVEV (reference sequence). The germline V and J ends were trimmed by 2 bases and 1 base, with 5 bases remaining between them. CDR3 length: 13 amino acids.

V is TRBV5-1 and J is TRBJ2-7; 10 bases are shared with TRBD2. With 0 bases clipped from V and 3 bases from J, the junction kept 3 bases outside the gene matches. The V gene's germline CDR1 is SGHRS and CDR2 YFSETQ. The CDR3 contains 15 residues. CDR3 nucleotide sequence: TGCGCCAGCAGCTTGGGGACTAGCGGCCACTACGAGCAGTACTTC. Translating it yields CASSLGTSGHYEQYF.

This chain joins TRBV18 and TRBJ1-5; D unresolved. The CDR3 runs to 14 residues. Germline V gene sequence: CDR1 KGHSH, CDR2 LQKENI. V gave up 5 bases and J gave up 0 bases, with 8 bases separating them. This CDR3 is CASSETNSNQPQHF. CDR3 nucleotide sequence: TGTGCCAGCTCAGAGACAAATAGCAATCAGCCCCAGCATTTT.

This clone showed up just once. The chain is built from TRBV9 and TRBJ2-5; TRBD1 agrees at 8 bases. The V and J ends lost 3 bases and 3 bases, in that order; junction bases with no gene match: 10. Looked up from germline, CDR1 is SGDLS and CDR2 is YYNGEE. The CDR3 is 16 residues long. CDR3 nucleotides: TGTGCCAGCAGCGCCGCGACAGGGGTGGGGGAAGAGACCCAGTACTTC. Translating gives CASSAATGVGEETQYF.

The rearrangement uses TRBV6-4 and TRBJ2-2; D perhaps matches TRBD2 (5 bases). Germline CDR1 MRHNA, CDR2 SNTAGT. Trimming removed 0 bases from V and 5 bases from J, with 7 bases in between. The CDR3 is 14 amino acids. The CDR3 reads CASSDSWETGELFF. The CDR3 DNA is TGTGCCAGCAGTGACTCTTGGGAGACCGGGGAGCTGTTTTTT.

The rearrangement joins TRBV5-1 to TRBJ2-2; 8 nucleotides align to TRBD2. The V and J ends lost 0 bases and 0 bases, in that order; junction bases with no gene match: 1. This CDR3 is 16 amino acids long. CDR1 SGHRS and CDR2 YFSETQ come from the germline V gene. The DNA for the CDR3 is TGCGCCAGCAGCTTGGCACTAGCGGCGAACACCGGGGAGCTGTTTTTT. It specifies CASSLALAANTGELFF.

The chain combines TRBV27 with TRBJ1-6; 8 bases match TRBD1. This CDR3 has 15 residues. The germline V gene has CDR1 MNHEY and CDR2 SMNVEV (reference sequence). V gave up 6 bases and J gave up 9 bases; unmatched junction bases: 10. The DNA for the CDR3 is TGTGCCAGCAGATCTCCGGACAGGGATGGTTCACCCCTCCACTTT. Protein: CASRSPDRDGSPLHF.

This clone was observed a few times. CDR3 DNA: TGTGCCAGCAGGGGGGGGGAAGAGACCCAGTACTTC. This codes for CASRGGEETQYF. V gene TRBV7-8 combines with J gene TRBJ2-5; 7 positions match TRBD2. J lost 3 bases, V lost 6 bases, and 1 base had no gene match. Germline values: CDR1 SGHVS, CDR2 FQNEAQ. The CDR3 loop spans 12 amino acids. The entire variable domain, with the rest obtained from reference TRBV7-8 and TRBJ2-5, is as follows: GAGVSQSPRYKVAKRGQDVALRCDPISGHVSLFWYQQALGQGPEFLTYFQNEAQLDKSGLPSDRFFAERPEGSVSTLKIQRTQQEDSAVYLCASRGGEETQYFGPGTRLLVL.

This chain joins TRBV25-1 and TRBJ1-2; 8 bases map to TRBD1. This CDR3 has 17 residues. V lost 4 bases and J lost 3; bases outside the gene matches: 13. Germline CDR1 MGHDK, CDR2 SYGVNS. As DNA, the CDR3 is TGTGCCAGCAGTGGAGTGAGTACAGGGGGTCATTACTATGGCTACACCTTC. This sequence encodes CASSGVSTGGHYYGYTF.

The chain uses TRBV2 and TRBJ1-3, with D hard to call. Trimming removed 7 bases from V and 8 bases from J, with 12 bases in between. The CDR3 totals 12 residues. The germline gives CDR1 SNHLY, CDR2 FYNNEI. CDR3 coding DNA: TGTGCCAGCAACCCCCCGGCGGACACCATATATTTT. Amino acid sequence: CASNPPADTIYF.

V is TRBV2 and J is TRBJ2-3; 7 bases align to TRBD1. The germline V gene has CDR1 SNHLY and CDR2 FYNNEI. The length of the CDR3 is 13 residues. V gave up 8 bases and J gave up 3 bases; unmatched junction bases: 5. The CDR3 region has the DNA TGTGCCAGCGAGAGGGGGCAGACAGATACGCAGTATTTT. Residues: CASERGQTDTQYF.

The chain links TRBV7-9 to TRBJ2-1; 7 positions match TRBD1. V dropped 1 base and J dropped 4; count of bases not matched to a gene: 4. This CDR3 spans 15 amino acids. Germline CDR1 reads SEHNR; CDR2 reads FQNEAQ (reference sequence). This CDR3 is CASSLGDSSYNEQFF. The CDR3, as DNA: TGTGCCAGCAGCTTAGGGGACAGCAGTTACAATGAGCAGTTCTTC.

The chain employs TRBV6-5 and TRBJ2-1; D is undetermined. Germline CDR1 reads MNHEY; CDR2 reads SVGAGI. The CDR3 has 15 amino acids. Trimming stripped 7 bases from V and 8 bases from J, with 21 bases between. Written as DNA, the CDR3 is TGTGCCAGCACCCGGGTTAACCCGCTTTATGATGAGCAGTTCTTC. It translates to CASTRVNPLYDEQFF.

This clone was observed once. The chain is built from TRBV4-1 and TRBJ2-7, with TRBD2 as a possible D gene (5 bases). Germline loops: CDR1 MGHRA, CDR2 YSYEKL. The CDR3 runs 13 residues. With 2 bases removed from V and 3 bases from J, the gap between germline ends came to 8 bases. CDR3 DNA: TGCGCCAGCAGCCAAATCGGGGACTACGAGCAGTACTTC. Its translation is CASSQIGDYEQYF.

The CDR3 nucleotides read TGTGCCAGCAGCTTGGACGGTAGCAATCAGCCCCAGCATTTT. Its protein is CASSLDGSNQPQHF. V and J are TRBV5-4 and TRBJ1-5; D ambiguous. The CDR3 sequence is 14 residues long. CDR1 SGHNT and CDR2 YYREEE come from the germline V gene (reference sequence). V lost 0 bases and J lost 0, with 4 bases in between.

The CDR3 bases are TGTGCCAGCAGTCATTTTTCACCCCTCCACTTT. It codes for CASSHFSPLHF. The rearrangement joins TRBV28 to TRBJ1-6; D gene unclear. Between the trimmed V and J ends, which lost 5 bases and 9 bases, there was a span of 5 bases. Germline V CDR1 and CDR2: MDHEN, SYDVKM. CDR3 length equals 11 residues.

This sequence joins TRBV7-9 and TRBJ1-6; TRBD1 matches 7 bases. The CDR3 contains 15 residues. Unmatched junction bases numbered 8, after V lost 5 bases and J lost 7 bases. The V gene's germline CDR1 is SEHNR and CDR2 FQNEAQ (reference sequence). The CDR3 nucleotides read TGTGCCAGCAGCCCCCTGACAGGGCTGAATTCACCCCTCCACTTT. It yields the protein CASSPLTGLNSPLHF.

The sample holds one count of this clone. This chain connects TRBV12-3 or TRBV12-4 to TRBJ2-1; a possible D gene is TRBD2 (6 bases). This CDR3 spans 13 amino acids. Trimming pared 7 bases from V and 8 bases from J, leaving 15 bases between. The CDR3 DNA follows: TGTGCCAGCATGGGACTGGTCAGGGATGAGCAGTTCTTC. Translating it yields CASMGLVRDEQFF.

This clone appeared once. The chain couples TRBV15 to TRBJ2-1; 8 bases map to TRBD2. The CDR3 totals 15 residues. From germline, CDR1 is LNHNV and CDR2 YYDKDF (reference sequence). V shed 5 bases and J 5 bases; nucleotides not matched to a gene: 8. CDR3 DNA sequence: TGTGCCACCAGCCAGAGAGGGACTAGTAACAATGAGCAGTTCTTC. This sequence encodes CATSQRGTSNNEQFF.

The genes are TRBV11-3 and TRBJ2-3, with D possibly matching TRBD1 (5 bases). Germline CDR1 and CDR2: SGHNT and YENEEA. The germline V and J ends were trimmed by 4 bases and 2 bases, with 13 bases remaining between them. There are 15 residues in the CDR3. The CDR3 sequence is CASSSRQSDTDTQYF. In DNA, the CDR3 is TGTGCCAGCAGCTCCCGACAGTCGGACACAGATACGCAGTATTTT.